The clone carrying this TCR beta chain was detected only a few times. This sample is drawn from a study of response to subunit inactivated influenza vaccine. Germline V gene lookup returns CDR1 SGHDN and CDR2 FVKESK. The CDR3 consists of 11 residues. V was pared by 3 bases and J by 8 bases, with 7 bases between. TCRdb used MiXCR to reprocess the RT-PCR reads, holding one entry per CDR3 protein. The table includes 500,000 to 700,000 distinct CDR3 sequences, less than 25% detected once. These data were also filed under a second study, of T cells expressing NK-cell markers. That source notes: In generating TCR beta cDNA, 5'RACE template switching with UMIs was used. Sequenced donors, eight in total, included seven who were HCMV-seropositive and one who was seronegative. The authors applied an anti-gamma-delta TCR antibody in several experiments, and it restricted sorting to alpha-beta TCR T cells. Dominant NKG2C+ clonotypes were found to form about 1.0-7.5% of CD8+ T cells in several donors. Four of the donors also had these clonotypes leading their CD3+CD56-NKG2C+ fraction.

The chain is built from TRBV14 and TRBJ1-1; TRBD1 might be the D (5 bases). The input for sequencing was CD4+ T cells sorted from PBMCs, taken 12 days after vaccination. This receptor was identified in a man in his forties or fifties who received an inactivated influenza vaccine. The CDR3 nucleotides are TGTGCCAGCAGCCACCGACAGGAAGCTTTCTTT. Encoded protein: CASSHRQEAFF.